The 5 T cell receptor beta chains in this list originate from one sample, sequenced in a study of cytomegalovirus exposure and HLA in healthy donors. The PCR ran on 60 Vbeta and 13 Jbeta primers. Some clones are missing from TCRdb's copy, which holds only in-frame ones; the method was immunoSEQ multiplex PCR. The sample has about 180,000 clones; 65% to 80% are singletons. The sample was PBMCs. The receptors originated from a woman aged 40 to 50 in good health and CMV-seronegative.

The chain joins TRBV30 to TRBJ2-2, with 10 bases fitting TRBD2. Germline V lookup: CDR1 GTSNPN, CDR2 SVGIG (reference sequence). The CDR3 length is 17 residues. Trimming took 3 bases from V and 2 from J; bases not matched to a gene: 9. CDR3: CAWRHFGTSVNTGELFF. The CDR3 DNA is TGTGCCTGGAGGCATTTTGGGACTAGCGTTAACACCGGGGAGCTGTTTTTT.

The chain is built from TRBV7-6 and TRBJ1-5, with D unresolved. The CDR3 runs to 14 residues. Trimming cost V 4 bases and J 3 bases, with 10 bases left between them. Germline V gives CDR1 SGHVS, CDR2 FNYEAQ. The CDR3 region is CASSSHIFNQPQHF. The DNA of the CDR3 is TGTGCCAGCAGCTCCCACATTTTCAATCAGCCCCAGCATTTT.

The chain links TRBV11-2 to TRBJ1-3; no firm D call. The CDR3 has 14 amino acids. Per the germline V gene, CDR1 is SGHAT and CDR2 is FQNNGV. V dropped 4 bases and J dropped 0 bases, with 7 bases sitting between them. Written as DNA, the CDR3 is TGTGCCAGCAGCTATTCATCCTCTGGAAACACCATATATTTT. Encoded protein: CASSYSSSGNTIYF. Variable domain in full (rest from reference TRBV11-2 and TRBJ1-3): EAGVAQSPRYKIIEKRQSVAFWCNPISGHATLYWYQQILGQGPKLLIQFQNNGVVDDSQLPKDRFSAERLKGVDSTLKIQPAKLEDSAVYLCASSYSSSGNTIYFGEGSWLTVV.

The V and J genes are TRBV19 and TRBJ2-5; D remains unclear. The CDR3 is 13 residues long. The germline V and J ends were trimmed by 5 bases and 4 bases, with 11 bases remaining between them. The germline CDR1 and CDR2 sequences are LNHDA and SQIVND (reference sequence). CDR3 nucleotide sequence: TGTGCCAGTAGTCCGCGGTTCGGAGAGACCCAGTACTTC. Amino acids: CASSPRFGETQYF. Supplemented by reference TRBV19 and TRBJ2-5, the full variable domain reads DGGITQSPKYLFRKEGQNVTLSCEQNLNHDAMYWYRQDPGQGLRLIYYSQIVNDFQKGDIAEGYSVSREKKESFPLTVTSAQKNPTAFYLCASSPRFGETQYFGPGTRLLVL.

The rearrangement uses TRBV7-2 and TRBJ1-5; D is unclear. Trimming stripped 5 bases from V and 9 bases from J, with 11 bases between. Germline CDR1 and CDR2: SGHTA and FQGNSA. The CDR3 is made up of 12 amino acids. This chain's CDR3 is CASSPAGGPQHF. In DNA, the CDR3 is TGTGCCAGCAGCCCGGCGGGCGGGCCCCAGCATTTT.